The clone carrying this T cell receptor (beta chain) occurred many times. What it binds is not known. The entirety of the isolated RNA underwent reverse transcription, so expressed TCRB transcripts were sequenced. Here immunoSEQ multiplex PCR was the method, and the copy in TCRdb shows in-frame clones only, minus some. The table lists 200,000 to 300,000 clones, 27% of them singletons. The data stem from a study of beta chain features in type 1 diabetes. General study findings and limits: It was not settled here whether HLA type affects TCRB rearrangement. For Type 1 diabetes patients, all four CD4+ subsets carried TCRB CDR3s that were moderately but significantly shorter.

The CDR3 extends over 17 amino acids. Unmatched junction bases numbered 11, after V lost 5 bases and J lost 2 bases. Germline loops: CDR1 MDHEN, CDR2 SYDVKM. This chain links TRBV28 with TRBJ2-3, with TRBD2 matching 9 bases. The TCR was taken from a man under 40 in good health. Material: central memory CD4+ T cells from blood. The CDR3 region has the DNA TGTGCCAGCAGTACCGACGTGGGACTAGCTAACACAGATACGCAGTATTTT. Protein: CASSTDVGLANTDTQYF.